A selection of T cell receptor beta chains follows, all from one sample in a study of blood T cell repertoires in COVID-19. Libraries were prepared by immunoSEQ multiplex PCR; TCRdb keeps only in-frame clonotypes and omits some of them. This sample has 86,000 or so clones; 91% occur once, and the top ten carry under 2.5%. The sample comprised peripheral blood. These receptors originate from a woman aged 45-60 years in a cohort sampled during active COVID-19. Each CDR3 is given with its conserved first and last residue. The D gene is left open where the match is weak. Clone size is shown for a subset of rows, as once, few, many or a class of expanded clone.

TRBJ2-5 TRBD1 TRBV11-2 . TGTGCCAGCAGCTACGACAGGGTGGGAGAGACCCAGTACTTC CASSYDRVGETQYF
TRBJ2-3 TRBD2 TRBV11-2 . TGTGCCAGCAGCTCAGAGATGGGACTAGTAAGGTCAGATACGCAGTATTTT CASSSEMGLVRSDTQYF
TRBJ1-3 . TRBV28 . TGTGCCAGCGTACCTTCGGCTGGAAACACCATATATTTT CASVPSAGNTIYF
TRBJ2-5 TRBD2 TRBV28 . TGTGCCAGCAGAGTACCTCCGGGACTATTAAACTTC CASRVPPGLLNF
TRBJ1-2 . TRBV24-1 . TGTGCCACCAGTGATTTCGCGAGGACAGCCATCACCCTTGGATATGGCTACACCTTC CATSDFARTAITLGYGYTF
TRBJ2-7 . TRBV12-3/TRBV12-4 . TGTGCCAGCAGCTCCCCCCGGTCCTACGAGCAGTACTTC CASSSPRSYEQYF
TRBJ2-5 TRBD1 TRBV4-1 . TGCGCCAGCAGCTGGACCGGGACAGGGGGACCCCAAGAGACCCAGTACTTC CASSWTGTGGPQETQYF
TRBJ2-5 TRBD1 TRBV28 . TGTGCCAGCAGCCCGGACAGGGAATACCAAGAGACCCAGTACTTC CASSPDREYQETQYF
TRBJ2-3 TRBD2 TRBV28 . TGTGCCAGCAGCTTACTAGCGGGAGATACAGATACGCAGTATTTT CASSLLAGDTDTQYF
TRBJ1-1 . TRBV19 . TGTGCCAGTAGTACCGGGTCAACTGAAGCTTTCTTT CASSTGSTEAFF
TRBJ2-7 . TRBV28 . TGTGCCAGCGGGAGACCGATGACCTACGAGCAGTACTTC CASGRPMTYEQYF
TRBJ2-7 TRBD1 TRBV6-5 . TGTGCCAGCAGTCGAGACAGGGCGGATTGGGGCGAGCAGTACTTC CASSRDRADWGEQYF
TRBJ1-6 . TRBV5-5 many TGTGCCAGCAGCATACTACCGGGGGGCGCGAATTCACCCCTCCACTTT CASSILPGGANSPLHF
TRBJ2-1 TRBD1 TRBV11-3 . TGTGCCAGCAGCCCCCAGGGACAGGGGAACAATGAGCAGTTCTTC CASSPQGQGNNEQFF
TRBJ1-3 . TRBV6-5 once TGTGCCAGCAGCGCGGACAGAAGCGCTGGAAACACCATATATTTT CASSADRSAGNTIYF
TRBJ1-6 TRBD1 TRBV9 . TGTGCCAGCAGCGACCGACAGGGAGGAAATTCACCCCTCCACTTT CASSDRQGGNSPLHF
TRBJ1-1 . TRBV19 . TGTGCCAGTAGTACGGGACACCACACTGAAGCTTTCTTT CASSTGHHTEAFF
TRBJ2-7 . TRBV6-2/TRBV6-3 . TGTGCCAGCAGTAGCCGACTAATAGAGCAGTACTTC CASSSRLIEQYF
TRBJ2-5 TRBD2 TRBV2 . TGTGCCAGCAGTGAAAGACGGGCGGGGGGGATTAAGGAGACCCAGTACTTC CASSERRAGGIKETQYF
TRBJ1-5 . TRBV19 few TGTGCCAGTAGTATAAGACAGATGGATCAGCCCCAGCATTTT CASSIRQMDQPQHF
TRBJ1-3 TRBD1 TRBV7-8 . TGTGCCAGCAGCCCACGACAGGGTCGCACTGGAAACACCATATATTTT CASSPRQGRTGNTIYF
TRBJ2-1 TRBD2 TRBV11-2 . TGTGCCAGCAGCCAACTAGCGGGAGTGTCGGGTGAGCAGTTCTTC CASSQLAGVSGEQFF
TRBJ2-1 . TRBV9 once TGTGCCAGCAGCGTAGCTACGACAGGAGGTTGGGATGAGCAGTTCTTC CASSVATTGGWDEQFF
TRBJ2-5 . TRBV24-1 . TGTGCCACCAGCTCGTCGGGGTCCGCAAGGTTTGGGGAGACCCAGTACTTC CATSSSGSARFGETQYF
TRBJ1-2 . TRBV5-8 . TGTGCCAGCAGCTTGGCGGGTCAGGGCCAAAACTATGGCTACACCTTC CASSLAGQGQNYGYTF
TRBJ2-5 TRBD1 TRBV5-8 . TGTGCCAGCAGCTTGGGGACAGGGGAAGGAGAGACCCAGTACTTC CASSLGTGEGETQYF
TRBJ2-1 TRBD2 TRBV5-1 . TGCGCCAGCAGCTTGGCCCTAGCGGGATCGTACAATGAGCAGTTCTTC CASSLALAGSYNEQFF
TRBJ2-7 TRBD1 TRBV19 . TGTGCCAGTAGTTCGACTTCAGGGGGCCAGCAGTACTTC CASSSTSGGQQYF
TRBJ2-7 TRBD2 TRBV7-6 once TGTGCCAGCAGCTTAGTGTTAAGCGGGGATAGCTCCTACGAGCAGTACTTC CASSLVLSGDSSYEQYF
TRBJ2-7 TRBD1 TRBV18 . TGTGCCAGCTCTCTGGACAGGGTCAGGAGGGAGCAGTACTTC CASSLDRVRREQYF
TRBJ1-1 . TRBV25-1 once TGTGCCAGCAGCCAGGTCTCCCCAGGATTGAACACTGAAGCTTTCTTT CASSQVSPGLNTEAFF
TRBJ2-3 TRBD2 TRBV30 . TGTGCCTGGAGGCCTAGCGGGGGTAAAGATACGCAGTATTTT CAWRPSGGKDTQYF
TRBJ2-2 TRBD2 TRBV5-4 . TGTGCCAGCAGCCACGGGAGCGGGAGGGCCGATACCGGGGAGCTGTTTTTT CASSHGSGRADTGELFF
TRBJ2-3 TRBD2 TRBV19 . TGTGCCAGTAAACGCGGGGGGGGCCTCACAGATACGCAGTATTTT CASKRGGGLTDTQYF
TRBJ2-1 TRBD2 TRBV7-2 . TGTGCCAGCAGCTCCCCCGGGGGTAGCGGGAGTTCCTACAATGAGCAGTTCTTC CASSSPGGSGSSYNEQFF
TRBJ2-5 . TRBV4-1 . TGCGCCAGCAGTAACTCGGGGACCCAGTACTTC CASSNSGTQYF
TRBJ2-2 TRBD1 TRBV11-2 . TGTGCCAGCAGCTTGAGGGCCGGGACAGGCGGGGAGCTGTTTTTT CASSLRAGTGGELFF
TRBJ2-3 . TRBV6-5 . TGTGCCATAGGGGTGGGCACAGATACGCAGTATTTT CAIGVGTDTQYF
TRBJ2-7 . TRBV5-5 . TGTGCCAGCAGGCCTCGGGACTCACCCTTACTACGAGGGCAGTACTTC CASRPRDSPLLRGQYF
TRBJ2-4 TRBD1 TRBV6-5 . TGTGCCAGCAGAAATCAGGGGGAAAACATTCAGTACTTC CASRNQGENIQYF
TRBJ2-2 TRBD1 TRBV14 . TGTGCCAGCAGCCCTTTCGGACAGGGGCACACCGGGGAGCTGTTTTTT CASSPFGQGHTGELFF
TRBJ1-1 . TRBV21-1 . TGTGCCAGCAACCCCAGAGGTCCAGGGGGTGCCACTGAAGCTTTCTTT CASNPRGPGGATEAFF
TRBJ1-4 TRBD1 TRBV6-5 once TGTGCCAGCAGCCCAGGGGGCACTAATGAAAAACTGTTTTTT CASSPGGTNEKLFF
TRBJ2-7 . TRBV19 . TGTGCCAGTAGTATAGCAGTTTTATCCTACGAGCAGTACTTC CASSIAVLSYEQYF
TRBJ1-2 . TRBV24-1 . TGTGCCACCAGTGGCCGCGGGAGGGATGGCTACACCTTC CATSGRGRDGYTF
TRBJ2-2 TRBD2 TRBV5-6 . TGTGCCAGCAGCGACCCGCTAGCGGGAGGGCCTCCCGGGGAGCTGTTTTTT CASSDPLAGGPPGELFF
TRBJ1-5 . TRBV2 . TGTGCCAGCAGTGAACAGGGAAGCAATCAGCCCCAGCATTTT CASSEQGSNQPQHF
TRBJ2-7 TRBD1 TRBV28 . TGTGCCAGCAGTTTATCAGGGACAGGGGGGCGGCAGTACTTC CASSLSGTGGRQYF